Below, 7 T cell receptor beta chains from the same sample are listed, as sequenced in a study of OX40 agonist ivuxolimab in advanced cancers. Clones were read by immunoSEQ multiplex PCR, and TCRdb kept only the in-frame ones, dropping some. Seen here are roughly 54,000 clones, roughly 86% observed once, and the top ten hold 0.95% to 1.5%. The source was CD4+ or CD8+ T cells sorted from blood, collected in a trial of the OX40 agonist ivuxolimab. The receptors were sampled from an adult with an advanced solid tumor such as melanoma, head and neck, liver or kidney cancer.

The genes are TRBV28 and TRBJ2-1, with a tentative D call TRBD2 (5 bases). The CDR3 is made up of 11 amino acids. Germline V gives CDR1 MDHEN, CDR2 SYDVKM. Trimming took 8 bases from V and 7 from J, leaving 9 bases between them. CDR3 DNA sequence: TGTGCCAGCCTTTTAGCGAATGAGCAGTTCTTC. Translated: CASLLANEQFF.

The genes are TRBV10-2 and TRBJ1-1; possible D gene TRBD1, 6 bases. The CDR3 consists of 13 residues. Germline V gene lookup returns CDR1 WSHSY and CDR2 SAAADI. The V end was cut by 6 bases, the J end by 1 base, with 9 bases between. CDR3 bases: TGCGCCAGCAGGGGGGGACAGAACACTGAAGCTTTCTTT. This encodes CASRGGQNTEAFF.

The V gene is TRBV19, the J gene TRBJ1-4, with D possibly matching TRBD1 (6 bases). CDR3 size: 15 residues. Germline loops: CDR1 LNHDA, CDR2 SQIVND (reference sequence). With 1 base removed from V and 3 bases from J, the gap between germline ends came to 9 bases. The CDR3 is CASSIGGHANEKLFF. The CDR3 DNA follows: TGTGCCAGTAGTATAGGGGGGCACGCTAATGAAAAACTGTTTTTT.

V gene TRBV5-1 combines with J gene TRBJ2-1; D is possibly TRBD2 (7 bases). The germline V gene encodes CDR1 SGHRS and CDR2 YFSETQ. V lost 7 bases, J lost 7 bases, and 18 bases lay in between. The CDR3 runs to 14 residues. The CDR3 DNA sequence: TGCGCCAGCGGCAGGGGCGGGGGAAATAATGAGCAGTTCTTC. It is translated as CASGRGGGNNEQFF.

The J gene is TRBJ2-1, the V gene TRBV10-1; 9 bases match TRBD2. From germline, CDR1 is WNHNN and CDR2 SYGVQD (reference sequence). The CDR3 is 17 amino acids. J gave up 6 bases and V 0 bases, and 9 bases lay outside the gene matches. The CDR3 nucleotides read TGCGCCAGCAGTGAGTCGGGAATAGCGGGAGTGGGCAATGAGCAGTTCTTC. Amino acids: CASSESGIAGVGNEQFF.

This chain joins TRBV28 and TRBJ2-7; D unresolved. The CDR3 spans 12 residues. The germline gives CDR1 MDHEN, CDR2 SYDVKM. V was clipped by 5 bases and J by 7 bases, with 12 bases between them. In nucleotides, the CDR3 is TGTGCCAGCAGTCCCGGACCGAGGGAGCAGTACTTC. It encodes CASSPGPREQYF.

This clone was detected only a few times. This chain links TRBV30 with TRBJ2-1; 11 bases agree with TRBD2. With 0 bases clipped from V and 8 bases from J, the junction kept 15 bases outside the gene matches. Germline CDR1 and CDR2: GTSNPN and SVGIG (reference sequence). This CDR3 comprises 18 residues. The CDR3 loop is CAWSVDFPGTSGRDEQFF. The CDR3 region has the DNA TGTGCCTGGAGTGTAGATTTCCCAGGGACTAGCGGAAGGGATGAGCAGTTCTTC.